The 3 T cell receptor beta chains given below trace back to one sample, sequenced in a study of blood T cell repertoires in COVID-19. Clones were read by immunoSEQ multiplex PCR, and TCRdb kept only the in-frame ones, dropping some. The table lists about 140,000 clones, over 65% of them singletons. The sequenced material came from peripheral blood. The receptors come from a woman aged 80 or older with active or convalescent COVID-19.

The chain joins TRBV25-1 to TRBJ2-7, with 10 bases fitting TRBD2. Germline lookup yields CDR1 MGHDK and CDR2 SYGVNS. This CDR3 has 18 amino acids. Losses at the gene ends were 4 bases for V and 5 bases for J; bases not matched to a gene: 17. The CDR3 loop reads CASSGPTRGLARRDEQYF. In nucleotides, the CDR3 is TGTGCCAGCAGTGGCCCCACGCGGGGACTAGCGAGGAGGGACGAGCAGTACTTC.

V is TRBV18 and J is TRBJ2-3; TRBD2 might be the D (5 bases). The CDR3 is 14 residues long. Germline V gene lookup returns CDR1 KGHSH and CDR2 LQKENI. The V end lost 6 bases, the J end lost 0 bases, and 10 bases lay between the germline ends. The CDR3 loop is CASSEGFSTDTQYF. The CDR3 bases are TGTGCCAGCTCCGAGGGATTCAGCACAGATACGCAGTATTTT.

The chain couples TRBV4-3 to TRBJ2-3, with 8 bases identical to TRBD1. Trimming at V came to 5 bases and at J to 1 base, leaving 2 bases not matched to a gene. The germline V gene has CDR1 LGHNA and CDR2 YSLEER. The CDR3 is 14 amino acids. The CDR3 loop reads CASSADRGTDTQYF. CDR3 nucleotide sequence: TGCGCCAGCAGCGCGGACAGGGGCACAGATACGCAGTATTTT.